The present T cell receptor beta chain was sequenced within a study of blood T cell repertoires in COVID-19. Per the authors' pipeline: Amplification of reference gene primers was used by the study to estimate nucleated cell counts. Some clones are missing from TCRdb's copy, which holds only in-frame ones; the method was immunoSEQ multiplex PCR. That table is the source of V, J and clone size, and D and trimming were worked out from the DNA. The sample consists of hundreds of thousands of clones, around nine tenths of them appearing once. The sample consisted of peripheral blood. This receptor was taken from a man aged 70-80 years with acute or convalescent COVID-19.

The CDR3 nucleotides read TGTGCCAGAAGCTTGGCCGCAGGGGTTGGGGCCAACGTCCTGACTTTC. This translates into CARSLAAGVGANVLTF. This sequence joins TRBV5-3 and TRBJ2-6; TRBD1 might be the D (6 bases). TRBV5-3 is noted as an ORF with a role that remains uncertain. The CDR3 is 16 residues long. Trimming left V 0 bases short and J 3 bases short, with 10 bases between.